Below are 20 T cell receptor beta chains sequenced from a single sample in a study of CD8 T cells in Susac syndrome. RNA amounts of roughly 0.45 to 1 ug underwent reverse transcription with random hexamers. TCRdb itself ran the immunoSEQ multiplex PCR reads through MiXCR, one entry per CDR3 protein. The sample lists approximately 260,000 distinct CDR3 sequences, almost 97% occurring once. Sequenced material: CD4+ T cells from PBMCs. These receptors came from a human donor with Susac syndrome.

The gene calls are TRBV15 and TRBJ2-2; the D is unclear. This CDR3 has 15 amino acids. V lost 2 bases, J lost 1 base, and 8 bases lay in between. Germline assignment: CDR1 LNHNV and CDR2 YYDKDF (reference sequence). CDR3 residues: CATSRLSGNTGELFF. The DNA for the CDR3 is TGTGCCACCAGCAGATTATCTGGGAACACCGGGGAGCTGTTTTTT. Combining the CDR3 with reference TRBV15 and TRBJ2-2 gives the whole variable domain DAMVIQNPRYQVTQFGKPVTLSCSQTLNHNVMYWYQQKSSQAPKLLFHYYDKDFNNEADTPDNFQSRRPNTSFCFLDIRSPGLGDTAMYLCATSRLSGNTGELFFGEGSRLTVL.

The chain employs TRBV6-5 and TRBJ1-5, with D maybe TRBD1 (6 bases). Trimming removed 2 bases from V and 7 bases from J, with 12 bases in between. Germline CDR1 MNHEY, CDR2 SVGAGI. This CDR3 is built from 14 residues. CDR3 DNA: TGTGCCAGCAGTTACGACAGGTTCCGGCAGCCCCAGCATTTT. Protein sequence: CASSYDRFRQPQHF.

The V call is TRBV30, the J call TRBJ2-1; no clear D gene. Germline CDR1 and CDR2: GTSNPN and SVGIG (reference sequence). CDR3 length: 13 amino acids. V was clipped by 2 bases and J by 9 bases, with 14 bases between them. The CDR3 loop is CAWSSGPLGEQFF. CDR3 DNA: TGTGCCTGGAGTTCCGGGCCCTTAGGTGAGCAGTTCTTC.

This rearrangement joins TRBV30 to TRBJ1-3; D call uncertain. With 0 bases removed from V and 0 bases from J, the gap between germline ends came to 6 bases. The CDR3 length is 14 residues. Germline V lookup: CDR1 GTSNPN, CDR2 SVGIG (reference sequence). CDR3 coding DNA: TGTGCCTGGAGTGTACGGGACTCTGGAAACACCATATATTTT. Amino acid sequence: CAWSVRDSGNTIYF.

The rearrangement uses TRBV3-1 and TRBJ2-2; 8 bases match TRBD1. The CDR3 length is 15 residues. V lost 4 bases and J lost 4; bases outside the gene matches: 5. CDR1 and CDR2 (germline): LGHDT, YNNKEL (reference sequence). The chain's CDR3 is CASSPHRGTTGELFF. The CDR3, as DNA: TGTGCCAGCAGCCCCCACAGGGGGACCACCGGGGAGCTGTTTTTT.

V usage is TRBV5-1 and J usage is TRBJ2-7, with a weak D call TRBD2 (6 bases). The CDR3 extends over 14 amino acids. V gave up 4 bases and J gave up 2 bases, with 13 bases separating them. Per germline, CDR1 SGHRS and CDR2 YFSETQ. In DNA form, the CDR3 reads TGCGCCAGCAGCGTGGGACTCGAACCCTACGAGCAGTACTTC. Translated, it gives CASSVGLEPYEQYF.

This clonotype appeared a few times. V and J are TRBV29-1 and TRBJ1-5, with D possibly matching TRBD1 (5 bases). The CDR3 runs 14 residues. Trimming left V 3 bases short and J 1 base short, with 10 bases between. Per germline, CDR1 SQVTM and CDR2 ANQGSEA. The CDR3 is CSVEGTGSNQPQHF. The CDR3 DNA reads as TGCAGCGTTGAGGGGACGGGAAGCAATCAGCCCCAGCATTTT.

The V gene is TRBV7-3, the J gene TRBJ1-1, with no clear D. V lost 8 bases and J 0 bases, leaving 10 bases between the germline ends. CDR1 is SGHTA, CDR2 FQGTGA, per germline. CDR3 length: 13 amino acids. The CDR3 coding sequence is TGTGCCAGCTTTCTCCACATGAACACTGAAGCTTTCTTT. Translating gives CASFLHMNTEAFF.

The chain recombines TRBV9 with TRBJ1-2; 9 bases agree with TRBD1. This CDR3 has 17 residues. Germline CDR1 is SGDLS and CDR2 is YYNGEE. V lost 0 bases to trimming and J lost 1 base; unmatched junction nucleotides: 7. CDR3 nucleotides: TGTGCCAGCAGCGTAGAAGACAGGGGGAGGATTAACTATGGCTACACCTTC. This sequence encodes CASSVEDRGRINYGYTF.

The rearrangement uses TRBV28 and TRBJ2-7, with 8 bases fitting TRBD1. With 5 bases clipped from V and 3 bases from J, the junction kept 9 bases outside the gene matches. There are 15 residues in the CDR3. Germline V gene data show CDR1 as MDHEN and CDR2 as SYDVKM. CDR3 protein: CASSRPGQDLYEQYF. In nucleotides, the CDR3 is TGTGCCAGCAGTCGTCCGGGACAGGACCTCTACGAGCAGTACTTC.

The chain is built from TRBV12-3 or TRBV12-4 and TRBJ2-7; D is uncertain. The V and J ends lost 3 bases and 0 bases respectively, with 6 bases between them. The CDR3 totals 13 residues. The CDR3 DNA sequence: TGTGCCAGCAGTTTCCGGATCTCCTACGAGCAGTACTTC. Encoded protein: CASSFRISYEQYF.

V usage is TRBV20-1 and J usage is TRBJ1-4; D is undetermined. Germline lookup yields CDR1 DFQATT and CDR2 SNEGSKA (reference sequence). The CDR3 is 17 amino acids. The germline V and J ends were trimmed by 0 bases and 11 bases, with 25 bases remaining between them. The CDR3 loop reads CSARDAGSFLHHGKLFF. Written as DNA, the CDR3 is TGCAGTGCTAGAGATGCCGGCAGTTTCCTCCACCACGGGAAACTGTTTTTT.

The chain carries TRBV25-1 and TRBJ2-3; TRBD2 agrees at 11 bases. The CDR3 covers 17 residues. Germline CDR1 and CDR2: MGHDK and SYGVNS. With V trimmed by 3 bases and J by 1 base, 6 bases remained unmatched. The CDR3 DNA reads as TGTGCCAGCAGTGACCGGACTAGCGGGCCGCGCACAGATACGCAGTATTTT. Amino acids: CASSDRTSGPRTDTQYF.

The chain employs TRBV6-5 and TRBJ2-3, with D unresolved. Per germline, CDR1 MNHEY and CDR2 SVGAGI. V was shortened by 0 bases and J by 6 bases, with 7 bases between the two germline ends. CDR3 size: 13 residues. The CDR3 coding sequence is TGTGCCAGCAGTTACTCTGGCCGGGATACGCAGTATTTT. Translated, it gives CASSYSGRDTQYF.

The chain has TRBV18 and TRBJ2-3; tentatively, D is TRBD2 (6 bases). Germline loops: CDR1 KGHSH, CDR2 LQKENI. The CDR3 has 15 amino acids. Trimming left V 1 base short and J 0 bases short, with 8 bases between. CDR3 DNA sequence: TGTGCCAGCTCACCACAGGAGGGGAGCACAGATACGCAGTATTTT. It translates to CASSPQEGSTDTQYF.

This clonotype was detected only once. J is TRBJ2-1 and V is TRBV12-3 or TRBV12-4; D possibly corresponds to TRBD1 (5 bases). This CDR3 spans 16 amino acids. The ends were cut back, 5 bases at V and 3 bases at J, with 17 bases in the middle. In DNA form, the CDR3 reads TGTGCCAGCAGTCCCTCCGTCAAGGGGTTCTACAATGAGCAGTTCTTC. Its protein is CASSPSVKGFYNEQFF.

The genes are TRBV18 and TRBJ2-7, with D perhaps TRBD1 (5 bases). The V gene lost 1 base and the J gene lost 3 bases, with 10 bases spanning the gap. CDR1 and CDR2 from the germline V gene are KGHSH and LQKENI. The CDR3 contains 14 residues. CDR3 region: CASSPQTDDYEQYF. CDR3 nucleotides: TGTGCCAGCTCACCACAGACAGACGACTACGAGCAGTACTTC.

V and J are TRBV6-1 and TRBJ2-4; possibly TRBD1 for D (5 bases). The V and J ends lost 7 bases and 0 bases respectively, with 7 bases between them. The CDR3 is 13 residues long. The germline V gene encodes CDR1 MNHNS and CDR2 SASEGT. The CDR3 sequence: CASKGLAKNIQYF. For the CDR3, the DNA is TGTGCCAGCAAGGGGTTAGCCAAAAACATTCAGTACTTC.

This chain uses TRBV28 with TRBJ2-7; 11 bases fit TRBD2. This CDR3 comprises 16 residues. J was trimmed by 6 bases and V by 8 bases; bases with no gene match: 15. Germline CDR1 MDHEN, CDR2 SYDVKM. The CDR3 protein is CASGGLAGVLPAEQYF. The CDR3, as DNA: TGTGCCAGCGGTGGACTAGCGGGCGTTCTTCCTGCCGAGCAGTACTTC.

The V call is TRBV12-3 or TRBV12-4, the J call TRBJ2-1; weak D call: TRBD2 (5 bases). CDR3 length equals 14 residues. V was shortened by 9 bases and J by 6 bases, with 18 bases between the two germline ends. The CDR3 loop is CASGETGGGNEQFF. CDR3 in DNA: TGTGCCAGTGGGGAAACCGGCGGAGGCAATGAGCAGTTCTTC.